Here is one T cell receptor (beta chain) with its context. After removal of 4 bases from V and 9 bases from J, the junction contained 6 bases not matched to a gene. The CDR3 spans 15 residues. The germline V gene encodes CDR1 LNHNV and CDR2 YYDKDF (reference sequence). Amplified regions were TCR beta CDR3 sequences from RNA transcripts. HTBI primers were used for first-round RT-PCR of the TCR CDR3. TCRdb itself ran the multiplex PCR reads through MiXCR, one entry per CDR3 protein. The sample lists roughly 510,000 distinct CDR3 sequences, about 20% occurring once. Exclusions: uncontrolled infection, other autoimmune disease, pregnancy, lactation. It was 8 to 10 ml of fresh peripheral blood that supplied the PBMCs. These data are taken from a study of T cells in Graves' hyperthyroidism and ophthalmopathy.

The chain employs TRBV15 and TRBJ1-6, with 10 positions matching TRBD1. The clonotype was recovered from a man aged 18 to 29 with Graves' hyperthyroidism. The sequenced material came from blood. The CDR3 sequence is CATSIPGQGRSPLHF. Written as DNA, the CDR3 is TGTGCCACCAGCATCCCGGGACAGGGGCGTTCACCCCTCCACTTT.